This T cell receptor beta chain appears in the sequencing data of a study of blood T cell repertoires in COVID-19. The V gene end was trimmed by 6 bases and the J gene end by 5 bases; junction bases not matched to a gene: 7. CDR3 length equals 14 residues. Germline V gene sequence: CDR1 MNHEY, CDR2 SMNVEV (reference sequence). The assay was immunoSEQ multiplex PCR, and TCRdb's table has in-frame clones only and misses some. The data hold some 200,000 clones, with around 80% observed a single time. This rearrangement joins TRBV27 to TRBJ2-1, with 7 bases matching TRBD1. The sample taken for sequencing was peripheral blood. The TCR sequence derives from a woman aged 70 to 79 with acute or convalescent COVID-19. The CDR3 sequence: CASSLRDRHNEQFF. CDR3 DNA sequence: TGTGCCAGCAGCCTCCGGGACAGACACAATGAGCAGTTCTTC.